This T cell receptor beta chain was retrieved from a study of T cells in Graves' hyperthyroidism and ophthalmopathy. General study findings and limits: The model forecast ophthalmopathy, anticipating it by a median around 6.4 months before onset.

Patients between 18 and 65 years old had hyperthyroidism, newly diagnosed and lasting under 2 months. PBMCs were collected from an approximately 9.4 ml volume of fresh peripheral blood. There were TCR beta CDR3 regions amplified from RNA transcripts. The HTBI primer set served for first-round RT-PCR of the TCR CDR3. TCRdb itself ran the multiplex PCR reads through MiXCR, one entry per CDR3 protein. The sample lists 250,000 to 300,000 distinct CDR3 sequences; about 15% were seen once. This clonotype was counted ten times or more. Its antigen is unknown. The CDR3 is 19 residues long. Trimming removed 0 bases from V and 2 bases from J; junction bases left unmatched: 10. Germline CDR1 SGDLS, CDR2 YYNGEE.

V and J are TRBV9 and TRBJ2-5, with 13 bases lining up with TRBD2. Sequencing used blood. This receptor was identified in a woman aged 50 to 60 with Graves' hyperthyroidism that later progressed to Graves' ophthalmopathy. The CDR3 loop is CASSVGIWTSGGIQETQYF. In nucleotides, the CDR3 is TGTGCCAGCAGCGTAGGGATCTGGACTAGCGGGGGTATACAAGAGACCCAGTACTTC.